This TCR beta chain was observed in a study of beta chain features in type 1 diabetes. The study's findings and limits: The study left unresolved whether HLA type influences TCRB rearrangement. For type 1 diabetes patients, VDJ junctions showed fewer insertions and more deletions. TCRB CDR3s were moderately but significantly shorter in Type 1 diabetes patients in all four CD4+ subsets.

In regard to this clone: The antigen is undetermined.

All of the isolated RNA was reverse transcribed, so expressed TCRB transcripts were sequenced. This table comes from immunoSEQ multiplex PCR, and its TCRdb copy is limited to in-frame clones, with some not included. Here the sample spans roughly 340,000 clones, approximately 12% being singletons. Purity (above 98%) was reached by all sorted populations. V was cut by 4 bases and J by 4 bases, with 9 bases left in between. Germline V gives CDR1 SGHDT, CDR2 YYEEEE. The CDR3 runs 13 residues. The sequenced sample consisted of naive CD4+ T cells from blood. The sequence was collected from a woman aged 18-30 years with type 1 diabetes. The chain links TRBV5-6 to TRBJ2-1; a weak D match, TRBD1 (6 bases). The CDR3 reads CASSPGTYNEQFF. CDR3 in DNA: TGTGCCAGCAGCCCCGGGACATACAATGAGCAGTTCTTC.